These 22 T cell receptor beta chains originate from one sample sequenced in a study of cytomegalovirus exposure and HLA in healthy donors. The PCR ran on 60 Vbeta and 13 Jbeta primers. Assay used: immunoSEQ multiplex PCR; TCRdb lists only in-frame clones, some missing. The sample data list under 200,000 clones. The source material was PBMCs. The receptors originated from a man under 40 in good health and CMV-seronegative.

The V call is TRBV7-2, the J call TRBJ2-7; D is possibly TRBD1 (7 bases). Germline V gene data show CDR1 as SGHTA and CDR2 as FQGNSA. V was pared by 2 bases and J by 2 bases, with 10 bases between. The CDR3 is 14 amino acids. Written as DNA, the CDR3 is TGTGCCAGCAGCTTACAGGGGGGCCCCTACGAGCAGTACTTC. Amino acid sequence: CASSLQGGPYEQYF.

The chain joins TRBV5-1 to TRBJ2-1; 9 bases are a match to TRBD2. V was clipped by 4 bases and J by 3 bases; unmatched bases: 5. Looked up from germline, CDR1 is SGHRS and CDR2 is YFSETQ. The CDR3 covers 15 residues. The chain's CDR3 is CASSNSGSVYNEQFF. In nucleotides, the CDR3 is TGCGCCAGCAGCAATAGCGGGAGTGTCTACAATGAGCAGTTCTTC. Variable domain in full (rest from reference TRBV5-1 and TRBJ2-1): KAGVTQTPRYLIKTRGQQVTLSCSPISGHRSVSWYQQTPGQGLQFLFEYFSETQRNKGNFPGRFSGRQFSNSRSEMNVSTLELGDSALYLCASSNSGSVYNEQFFGPGTRLTVL.

The V call is TRBV7-2, the J call TRBJ1-5; 7 bases agree with TRBD1. CDR3 size: 14 residues. Losses at the gene ends were 5 bases for V and 5 bases for J; bases not matched to a gene: 6. The germline V gene has CDR1 SGHTA and CDR2 FQGNSA. The CDR3 loop is CASSTTGLHQPQHF. The DNA for the CDR3 is TGTGCCAGCAGCACGACAGGGTTGCATCAGCCCCAGCATTTT.

The chain has TRBV19 and TRBJ2-3; a weak D match, TRBD1 (5 bases). Between the trimmed V and J ends, which lost 5 bases and 0 bases, there was a span of 15 bases. Germline lookup yields CDR1 LNHDA and CDR2 SQIVND (reference sequence). The CDR3 is 16 residues long. CDR3 DNA sequence: TGTGCCAGTAGTTTAGGGGCCCAAAGGAGCACAGATACGCAGTATTTT. It encodes CASSLGAQRSTDTQYF.

The chain couples TRBV7-2 to TRBJ2-5, with D possibly matching TRBD1 (5 bases). Trimming pared 2 bases from V and 2 bases from J, leaving 6 bases between. The CDR3 runs to 13 residues. Germline V gene lookup returns CDR1 SGHTA and CDR2 FQGNSA. The CDR3 coding sequence is TGTGCCAGCAGCTTACAGGGTCAAGAGACCCAGTACTTC. Translation gives CASSLQGQETQYF.

This rearrangement joins TRBV6-5 to TRBJ1-6, with D possibly being TRBD1 (6 bases). CDR1 is MNHEY, CDR2 SVGAGI, per germline. The CDR3 runs to 15 residues. The V and J ends lost 2 bases and 11 bases respectively, with 16 bases between them. DNA for the CDR3: TGTGCCAGCAGTTACGGTCAGGGGAAGGGGACACCCCTCCACTTT. This codes for CASSYGQGKGTPLHF.

The V gene is TRBV30, the J gene TRBJ2-1; TRBD2 is a possible D gene (7 bases). V lost 5 bases to trimming and J lost 2 bases, with 13 bases between them. Germline V lookup: CDR1 GTSNPN, CDR2 SVGIG (reference sequence). This CDR3 has 14 amino acids. The CDR3 loop is CAWGGGGTYNEQFF. In DNA form, the CDR3 reads TGTGCCTGGGGGGGAGGGGGGACCTACAATGAGCAGTTCTTC.

This chain connects TRBV19 to TRBJ2-7; 11 bases line up with TRBD1. Germline V gene data show CDR1 as LNHDA and CDR2 as SQIVND (reference sequence). Trimming cost V 5 bases and J 4 bases; bases outside gene matches: 13. The CDR3 loop spans 17 amino acids. This CDR3 reads CASSSNRRTGGYYEQYF. The CDR3 DNA follows: TGTGCCAGTAGTTCTAACCGTCGGACAGGGGGCTATTACGAGCAGTACTTC.

This sequence joins TRBV5-1 and TRBJ2-1; 7 bases line up with TRBD2. This CDR3 is built from 16 residues. V gave up 4 bases and J gave up 7 bases; unmatched junction bases: 14. The germline V gene encodes CDR1 SGHRS and CDR2 YFSETQ. CDR3 sequence reads: CASSPGVAGWFNEQFF. Here the CDR3 DNA reads TGCGCCAGCAGCCCGGGGGTAGCGGGTTGGTTTAATGAGCAGTTCTTC.

CDR3 sequence (DNA): TGTGCCAGCAGCTTTACAGGGGGCGGATTCCAGCCCCAGCATTTT. As protein: CASSFTGGGFQPQHF. V usage is TRBV6-6 and J usage is TRBJ1-5, with 9 bases aligning to TRBD1. CDR1 MNHNY and CDR2 SVGAGI come from the germline V gene (reference sequence). This CDR3 has 15 residues. Trimming at V came to 6 bases and at J to 7 bases, leaving 10 bases not matched to a gene.

V gene TRBV30 combines with J gene TRBJ2-7; TRBD1 matches at 7 bases. The trim removed 5 bases at V and 4 bases at J, leaving 5 bases unmatched. The CDR3 is made up of 12 amino acids. Germline assignment: CDR1 GTSNPN and CDR2 SVGIG (reference sequence). CDR3 protein: CAWSARGYEQYF. CDR3 nucleotides: TGTGCCTGGTCGGCCAGGGGGTACGAGCAGTACTTC.

V usage is TRBV28 and J usage is TRBJ2-7; TRBD1 aligns across 8 bases. Germline V lookup: CDR1 MDHEN, CDR2 SYDVKM. V trimming: 7 bases; J trimming: 3 bases; junction bases outside the gene matches: 8. CDR3 length: 14 residues. The CDR3 DNA reads as TGTGCCAGCAACAAACAGGGGGGAATCTACGAGCAGTACTTC. Translation gives CASNKQGGIYEQYF.

Details on this clone: Other DNA sequences in the sample encode the same CDR3. CDR3 residues: CASSPSYNEQFF. DNA of the CDR3: TGTGCCAGCAGTCCCTCTTACAATGAGCAGTTCTTC. The rearrangement uses TRBV6-6 and TRBJ2-1; D remains unclear. V was pared by 5 bases and J by 4 bases, with 6 bases between. The germline CDR1 and CDR2 sequences are MNHNY and SVGAGI (reference sequence). This CDR3 region has 12 residues.

The CDR3: CATSRDRHYGYTF. The CDR3 region has the DNA TGTGCCACCAGCAGAGATCGTCACTATGGCTACACCTTC. This chain connects TRBV15 to TRBJ1-2, with no clear D. This CDR3 contains 13 residues. V was pared by 0 bases and J by 3 bases, with 5 bases between. The germline gives CDR1 LNHNV, CDR2 YYDKDF (reference sequence).

The CDR3 sequence: CASSFTGFSYEQYF. In nucleotides, the CDR3 is TGTGCCAGCAGCTTCACAGGTTTCTCCTACGAGCAGTACTTC. V is TRBV5-8 and J is TRBJ2-7; possible D gene TRBD1, 5 bases. This CDR3 is 14 amino acids long. The germline V gene has CDR1 SGHTS and CDR2 YDEGEE. The ends were cut back, 2 bases at V and 0 bases at J, with 9 bases in the middle.

The rearrangement uses TRBV12-5 and TRBJ2-2, with 7 bases aligning to TRBD1. CDR1 and CDR2 (germline): LGHNT, FRNRAP. J lost 3 bases, V lost 7 bases, and 11 bases had no gene match. This CDR3 is built from 16 residues. CDR3 DNA: TGTGCTAGTGCCCCGGGCGGACAGGTCGACACCGGGGAGCTGTTTTTT. Translation: CASAPGGQVDTGELFF.

The chain has TRBV10-3 and TRBJ2-6; D perhaps matches TRBD1 (6 bases). This CDR3 is built from 17 residues. Trimming took off 4 bases at V and 0 bases at J, with 13 bases between the two ends. Germline V gene lookup returns CDR1 ENHRY and CDR2 SYGVKD. The CDR3 DNA sequence: TGTGCCATCAGTGTGGGGGCACCTGACTCTGGGGCCAACGTCCTGACTTTC. Translated, it gives CAISVGAPDSGANVLTF.

The chain combines TRBV27 with TRBJ2-1, with 12 bases fitting TRBD2. Unmatched junction bases numbered 12, after V lost 5 bases and J lost 4 bases. Germline V lookup: CDR1 MNHEY, CDR2 SMNVEV (reference sequence). The CDR3 runs to 18 residues. CDR3 coding DNA: TGTGCCAGCAGTCGGACTAGCGGGGCCCCGAGGAATTACAATGAGCAGTTCTTC. Translating it yields CASSRTSGAPRNYNEQFF.

The rearrangement links TRBV9 to TRBJ2-7; possible D gene TRBD1, 6 bases. Germline values: CDR1 SGDLS, CDR2 YYNGEE. The V end was cut by 4 bases, the J end by 3 bases, with 17 bases between. This CDR3 spans 15 amino acids. The CDR3 here is CASSSEQGRGYEQYF. CDR3 DNA sequence: TGTGCCAGCAGCTCTGAACAGGGTAGAGGCTACGAGCAGTACTTC.

V usage is TRBV19 and J usage is TRBJ2-2, with unresolved D. The CDR3 spans 15 residues. Germline CDR1 and CDR2: LNHDA and SQIVND (reference sequence). Trimming shortened V by 10 bases and J by 0 bases, and 15 bases separated the two germline ends. The CDR3 protein is CATTAGRTNTGELFF. CDR3 in DNA: TGTGCCACAACAGCAGGCAGGACGAACACCGGGGAGCTGTTTTTT. The full variable domain, completed using reference TRBV19 and TRBJ2-2, is DGGITQSPKYLFRKEGQNVTLSCEQNLNHDAMYWYRQDPGQGLRLIYYSQIVNDFQKGDIAEGYSVSREKKESFPLTVTSAQKNPTAFYLCATTAGRTNTGELFFGEGSRLTVL.

V gene TRBV7-9 combines with J gene TRBJ2-7, with D perhaps TRBD2 (6 bases). CDR1 and CDR2 from the germline V gene are SEHNR and FQNEAQ (reference sequence). The CDR3 length is 15 residues. V dropped 5 bases and J dropped 11 bases, with 25 bases sitting between them. The CDR3 nucleotides are TGTGCCAGCAGCGAAAGGGATACGGAGCGGGTCCAAGAGTACTTC. Its protein product is CASSERDTERVQEYF.

V usage is TRBV29-1 and J usage is TRBJ2-7; 14 nucleotides match TRBD2. CDR1 and CDR2 from the germline V gene are SQVTM and ANQGSEA. After removal of 4 bases from V and 3 bases from J, the junction contained 5 bases not matched to a gene. The CDR3 has 15 amino acids. The DNA for the CDR3 is TGCAGCGTTGCTGGGACTAGCGGGAGCGGCTACGAGCAGTACTTC. It is translated as CSVAGTSGSGYEQYF.